The 12 T cell receptor beta chains below come from one sample, sequenced in a study of CD8+CD57+ T cells in acquired aplastic anemia. Both TCR beta VDJ combination and CDR3 sequence profiling were carried out. Genomic DNA was the template for this profiling. MiXCR, run by TCRdb on the reads, gives a single entry per CDR3 protein. The sample contains about 180,000 distinct CDR3 sequences, roughly half of which appear only once. Sequencing was done on a sample of sorted CD4+, CD8+, or CD8+CD57+ T cells (not recorded which) from PBMCs. The receptors come from a human donor in good health.

This chain's CDR3 is CASSLGSSLVGEQYF. The CDR3 DNA reads TGTGCCAGCAGTTTGGGATCTAGCTTAGTCGGCGAGCAGTACTTC. The genes are TRBV6-2 or TRBV6-3 and TRBJ2-7, with a weak D call TRBD2 (5 bases). Germline CDR1 MNHEY, CDR2 SVGEGT. The CDR3 loop spans 15 amino acids. The V end was cut by 4 bases, the J end by 6 bases, with 19 bases between.

With respect to this clonotype: A much larger clone differs by one base, so this may be a read error. The conserved final phenylalanine or tryptophan is absent from the CDR3, which likely points to a read error. The rearrangement links TRBV7-9 to TRBJ1-2; TRBD1 agrees at 9 bases. The CDR3 has 15 residues. V lost 5 bases and J lost 5; bases outside the gene matches: 9. Germline V CDR1 and CDR2: SEHNR, FQNEAQ (reference sequence). CDR3 in DNA: TGTGCCAGCAGCGGCGGGACAGGGTCCGTATATGGCTACACCGTC. Its translation: CASSGGTGSVYGYTV.

This clonotype was recorded many times. This chain uses TRBV2 with TRBJ1-4; 7 bases agree with TRBD1. Per germline, CDR1 SNHLY and CDR2 FYNNEI. CDR3 length equals 15 residues. J was trimmed by 3 bases and V by 6 bases; bases with no gene match: 7. The CDR3 nucleotides are TGTGCCAGCAGGGTCACAGGGGTGGCTAATGAAAAACTGTTTTTT. Translating gives CASRVTGVANEKLFF.

This clonotype came up many times. This chain joins TRBV20-1 and TRBJ2-5, with 7 positions matching TRBD2. This CDR3 has 12 amino acids. Trimming removed 7 bases from V and 5 bases from J; junction bases left unmatched: 7. The germline V gene encodes CDR1 DFQATT and CDR2 SNEGSKA (reference sequence). The CDR3 loop is CSGAQGGETQYF. The CDR3 DNA sequence: TGCAGTGGAGCCCAGGGAGGGGAGACCCAGTACTTC.

The rearrangement joins TRBV7-2 to TRBJ2-7; 9 bases are a match to TRBD1. This CDR3 contains 15 residues. Germline CDR1 SGHTA, CDR2 FQGNSA. Trimming cost V 4 bases and J 2 bases; bases outside gene matches: 6. This CDR3 reads CASSYIDRGTYEQYF. CDR3 nucleotide sequence: TGTGCCAGCAGCTACATAGACAGGGGGACCTACGAGCAGTACTTC.

In this sample, this clonotype turned up many times. This sequence joins TRBV19 and TRBJ1-1, with TRBD1 as a possible D gene (5 bases). V lost 5 bases to trimming and J lost 5 bases, with 18 bases between them. CDR1 is LNHDA, CDR2 SQIVND, per germline (reference sequence). This CDR3 spans 15 amino acids. The CDR3 loop is CASSSPGLGATEAFF. The CDR3 bases are TGTGCCAGTAGTTCACCGGGCCTAGGGGCGACTGAAGCTTTCTTT.

V and J are TRBV20-1 and TRBJ1-5, with D perhaps matching TRBD1 (5 bases). Germline CDR1 is DFQATT and CDR2 is SNEGSKA (reference sequence). CDR3 length: 14 residues. V lost 5 bases, J lost 1 base, and 12 bases lay in between. DNA of the CDR3: TGCAGTGCTTCCGGGGCCAGGAGCAATCAGCCCCAGCATTTT. Amino acid sequence: CSASGARSNQPQHF.

This clonotype has just one count. It may be a read error: a sequence one base away is much more abundant. The genes are TRBV11-2 and TRBJ1-6; 8 nucleotides agree with TRBD1. This CDR3 contains 14 residues. The V and J ends lost 4 bases and 8 bases, in that order; junction bases with no gene match: 4. Germline lookup yields CDR1 SGHAT and CDR2 FQNNGV. In DNA, the CDR3 is TGTGCCAGCAGCTCTACAGGGGGGGATTCACCCCTCCACTTT. Its translation is CASSSTGGDSPLHF.

This clonotype has just a few counts. This chain joins TRBV15 and TRBJ1-5; 8 bases align to TRBD1. The V segment lost 3 bases and the J segment 4 bases; nucleotides outside the gene matches: 2. The CDR3 length is 14 residues. The V gene's germline CDR1 is LNHNV and CDR2 YYDKDF (reference sequence). CDR3 nucleotides: TGTGCCACCAGCAGCCGGACAGGGAATCAGCCCCAGCATTTT. The encoded protein is CATSSRTGNQPQHF.

The sample holds many counts of this clonotype. The genes are TRBV19 and TRBJ2-1, with D tentatively TRBD2 (6 bases). V was shortened by 5 bases and J by 6 bases, with 11 bases between the two germline ends. Germline V lookup: CDR1 LNHDA, CDR2 SQIVND (reference sequence). The CDR3 covers 13 residues. The CDR3 bases are TGTGCCAGTAGTTTGGACTACCCCAATGAGCAGTTCTTC. It yields the protein CASSLDYPNEQFF.

This clonotype was counted ten times or more. CDR3 amino acids: CASSQDIRATNQPQHF. The CDR3 coding sequence is TGCGCCAGCAGCCAAGACATTCGGGCCACTAATCAGCCCCAGCATTTT. The chain joins TRBV4-1 to TRBJ1-5; D ambiguous. The germline CDR1 and CDR2 sequences are MGHRA and YSYEKL. Trimming cost V 0 bases and J 4 bases, with 13 bases left between them. The CDR3 totals 16 residues.

The J gene is TRBJ1-5, the V gene TRBV10-3; TRBD1 aligns across 8 bases. Germline V gene data show CDR1 as ENHRY and CDR2 as SYGVKD. J gave up 2 bases and V 3 bases, and 6 bases lay outside the gene matches. The CDR3 covers 16 residues. The CDR3 protein is CAISDLMTGGNQPQHF. The CDR3 bases are TGTGCCATCAGTGATCTGATGACAGGGGGCAATCAGCCCCAGCATTTT.